One T cell receptor (beta chain) is described in this entry. Through a sample-barcoded 5' primer and a J-beta primer mix, a second PCR was run for about 6 to 11 cycles. TCRdb passed the 5' RACE reads through MiXCR, listing each CDR3 protein once. The table lists about 1 million distinct CDR3 sequences, around 45% of them singletons. The germline CDR1 and CDR2 sequences are SNHLY and FYNNEI. The CDR3 sequence is 15 residues long. This sample is drawn from a study of blood T cells in healthy people across ages. Aged about 6 to 100, donors were systemically healthy Caucasians from Russia. Each sample yielded at least 6 micrograms of PBMC total RNA.

V is TRBV2 and J is TRBJ2-4, with 7 bases lining up with TRBD1. The end of the DNA is better explained by TRBJ2-7, so the J call may be wrong. The material sequenced was blood. The receptor was derived from a woman aged 55-69 years in good health. The CDR3 loop reads CASSQLMGQTYEQYF. CDR3 DNA sequence: TGTGCCAGCTCGCAGTTGATGGGACAGACCTACGAGCAGTACTTC.